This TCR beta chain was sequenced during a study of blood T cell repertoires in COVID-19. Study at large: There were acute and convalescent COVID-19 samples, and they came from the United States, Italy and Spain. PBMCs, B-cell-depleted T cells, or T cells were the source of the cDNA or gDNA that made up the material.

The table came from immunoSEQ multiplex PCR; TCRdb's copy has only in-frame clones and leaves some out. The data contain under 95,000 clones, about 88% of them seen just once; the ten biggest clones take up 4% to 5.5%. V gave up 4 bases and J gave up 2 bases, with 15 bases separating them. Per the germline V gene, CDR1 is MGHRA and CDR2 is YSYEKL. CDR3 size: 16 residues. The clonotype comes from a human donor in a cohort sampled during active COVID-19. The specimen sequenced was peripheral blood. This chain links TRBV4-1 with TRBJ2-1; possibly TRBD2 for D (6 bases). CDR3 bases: TGCGCCAGCAGCCTCCTTTCCGGGGGAACCTACAATGAGCAGTTCTTC. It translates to CASSLLSGGTYNEQFF.